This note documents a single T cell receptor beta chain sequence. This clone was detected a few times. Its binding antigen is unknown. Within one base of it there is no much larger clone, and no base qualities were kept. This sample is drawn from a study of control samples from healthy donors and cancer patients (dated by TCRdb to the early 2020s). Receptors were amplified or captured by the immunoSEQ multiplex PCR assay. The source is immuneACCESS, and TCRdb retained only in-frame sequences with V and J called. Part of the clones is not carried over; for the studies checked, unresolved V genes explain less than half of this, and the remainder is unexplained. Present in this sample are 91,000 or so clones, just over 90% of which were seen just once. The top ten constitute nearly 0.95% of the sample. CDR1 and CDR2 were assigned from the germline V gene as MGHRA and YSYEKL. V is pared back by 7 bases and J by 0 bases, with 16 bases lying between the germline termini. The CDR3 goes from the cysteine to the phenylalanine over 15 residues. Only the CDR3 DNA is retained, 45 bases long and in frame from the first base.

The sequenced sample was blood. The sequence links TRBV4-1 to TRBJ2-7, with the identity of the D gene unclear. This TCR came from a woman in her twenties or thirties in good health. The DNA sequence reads TGCGCCAGCACCCCCGGGCAGGTCAGCTCCTACGAGCAGTACTTC. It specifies CASTPGQVSSYEQYF.